Shown below are 30 T cell receptor beta chains from a single sample sequenced in a study of graft-versus-host responses after intestinal transplantation. The antigens these receptors bind are not known. Clones were read by immunoSEQ multiplex PCR, and TCRdb kept only the in-frame ones, dropping some. The repertoire holds approximately 77,000 clones, less than 90% seen once, with roughly 0.32% in the top ten. The sequencing here drew on unstimulated CD4+ T cells sorted from spleen or lymph node cells, taken before intestinal transplant. The receptor set was obtained from a human donor who received an intestinal transplant.

V gene TRBV28 combines with J gene TRBJ1-6, with TRBD1 as a possible D gene (5 bases). This CDR3 is built from 17 residues. The V and J ends lost 5 bases and 5 bases respectively, with 19 bases between them. CDR1 and CDR2 from the germline V gene are MDHEN and SYDVKM. The DNA for the CDR3 is TGTGCCAGCAGTGGGGCGAGGGCAGGGAGGAATAATTCACCCCTCCACTTT. This gives the protein CASSGARAGRNNSPLHF.

The rearrangement uses TRBV6-1 and TRBJ1-1, with D maybe TRBD1 (6 bases). The CDR3 loop spans 13 amino acids. V lost 6 bases to trimming and J lost 7 bases, with 15 bases between them. CDR1 and CDR2 from the germline V gene are MNHNS and SASEGT. CDR3 in amino acids: CASRFTGIGEAFF. CDR3 DNA: TGTGCCAGCAGGTTTACAGGGATTGGTGAAGCTTTCTTT.

The chain employs TRBV6-6 and TRBJ1-5, with 9 bases identical to TRBD1. J gave up 6 bases and V 0 bases, and 6 bases lay outside the gene matches. Per the germline V gene, CDR1 is MNHNY and CDR2 is SVGAGI (reference sequence). There are 16 residues in the CDR3. CDR3 DNA: TGTGCCAGCAGTTACTCAATAGACAGGGGGGGTCAGCCCCAGCATTTT. Its translation: CASSYSIDRGGQPQHF.

V and J are TRBV12-2 and TRBJ1-1. TRBV12-2 is a documented pseudogene. There are 15 residues in the CDR3. The DNA of the CDR3 is TGTGCAAGTCGCTTAGACCCGGGGAGGAAGACTGAAGCTTTCTTT. This codes for CASRLDPGRKTEAFF.

J is TRBJ1-6 and V is TRBV30; a possible D gene is TRBD1 (6 bases). The CDR3 length is 12 residues. The V end lost 2 bases, the J end lost 14 bases, and 13 bases lay between the germline ends. CDR1 and CDR2 from the germline V gene are GTSNPN and SVGIG (reference sequence). CDR3 residues: CAWSPLGGALHF. The CDR3, as DNA: TGTGCCTGGAGTCCCCTAGGGGGGGCCCTCCACTTT.

V usage is TRBV6-4 and J usage is TRBJ1-2; possibly TRBD1 for D (6 bases). V lost 9 bases, J lost 1 base, and 6 bases lay in between. Germline CDR1 reads MRHNA; CDR2 reads SNTAGT. The CDR3 sequence is 11 residues long. The CDR3 DNA follows: TGTGCCAGGACAGGTAACTATGGCTACACCTTC. This sequence encodes CARTGNYGYTF.

CDR3 nucleotide sequence: TGTGCCAGCAGCTTGAAGGGACAGGGAGGCTACGAGCAGTACTTC. Amino acid sequence: CASSLKGQGGYEQYF. The gene calls are TRBV7-8 and TRBJ2-7, with 9 positions matching TRBD1. Germline loops: CDR1 SGHVS, CDR2 FQNEAQ. The V and J ends lost 3 bases and 3 bases, in that order; junction bases with no gene match: 6. The length of the CDR3 is 15 residues.

The chain joins TRBV29-1 to TRBJ2-7, with D perhaps matching TRBD2 (6 bases). Germline loops: CDR1 SQVTM, CDR2 ANQGSEA. This CDR3 has 12 amino acids. Trimming took off 4 bases at V and 4 bases at J, with 11 bases between the two ends. CDR3 residues: CSVAVRGYEQYF. The CDR3 nucleotides are TGCAGCGTTGCGGTTCGGGGGTACGAGCAGTACTTC.

The chain carries TRBV9 and TRBJ1-5; the match to TRBD1 covers 8 bases. With 2 bases clipped from V and 7 bases from J, the junction kept 23 bases outside the gene matches. This CDR3 spans 20 amino acids. Per germline, CDR1 SGDLS and CDR2 YYNGEE. The CDR3 loop reads CASSVALNAPPGGSLQPQHF. CDR3 DNA: TGTGCCAGCAGCGTTGCCCTTAATGCTCCCCCAGGGGGCTCTCTCCAGCCCCAGCATTTT. Drawing the rest from reference TRBV9 and TRBJ1-5, the complete variable domain is DSGVTQTPKHLITATGQRVTLRCSPRSGDLSVYWYQQSLDQGLQFLIQYYNGEERAKGNILERFSAQQFPDLHSELNLSSLELGDSALYFCASSVALNAPPGGSLQPQHFGDGTRLSIL.

V is TRBV28 and J is TRBJ2-7; 7 bases are a match to TRBD1. Per germline, CDR1 MDHEN and CDR2 SYDVKM. The length of the CDR3 is 14 residues. Germline trimming cut 5 bases from V and 1 base from J; bases unmatched to any gene: 5. The CDR3 loop is CASSQGDRSYEQYF. In nucleotides, the CDR3 is TGTGCCAGCAGTCAAGGGGACAGATCCTACGAGCAGTACTTC.

The chain employs TRBV28 and TRBJ1-4; D is perhaps TRBD1 (6 bases). Germline V gives CDR1 MDHEN, CDR2 SYDVKM. The CDR3 consists of 13 residues. V gave up 2 bases and J gave up 6 bases, with 7 bases separating them. CDR3 coding DNA: TGTGCCAGCAGTTTAGGGGGCTATGAAAAACTGTTTTTT. The encoded protein is CASSLGGYEKLFF.

The genes are TRBV28 and TRBJ1-1; D is uncertain. The V and J ends lost 5 bases and 5 bases respectively, with 9 bases between them. The CDR3 totals 12 residues. Germline CDR1 reads MDHEN; CDR2 reads SYDVKM. The CDR3 bases are TGTGCCAGCAGTCTCCTTTCGACTGAAGCTTTCTTT. It is translated as CASSLLSTEAFF.

CDR3 loop: CASSGSGSPIALFF. The CDR3 nucleotides read TGCGCCAGCAGTGGCAGCGGGTCCCCCATCGCGTTGTTCTTC. The genes are TRBV10-2 and TRBJ2-1, with TRBD2 as a possible D gene (6 bases). The germline V and J ends were trimmed by 4 bases and 15 bases, with 22 bases remaining between them. This CDR3 comprises 14 residues. Germline CDR1 and CDR2: WSHSY and SAAADI.

The chain joins TRBV2 to TRBJ2-7; 7 nucleotides align to TRBD2. This CDR3 comprises 14 residues. CDR1 SNHLY and CDR2 FYNNEI come from the germline V gene. J gave up 3 bases and V 3 bases, and 5 bases lay outside the gene matches. The DNA for the CDR3 is TGTGCCAGCAGTGAGTACGGGAGGTTCTACGAGCAGTACTTC. Translated: CASSEYGRFYEQYF.

This rearrangement joins TRBV7-8 to TRBJ2-7; 11 bases fit TRBD1. Trimming took 1 base from V and 0 from J; bases not matched to a gene: 5. The CDR3 runs to 17 residues. Germline assignment: CDR1 SGHVS and CDR2 FQNEAQ. As DNA, the CDR3 is TGTGCCAGCAGCTTAGGGAAGGGGACAGGGGGCTCCTACGAGCAGTACTTC. Amino acid sequence: CASSLGKGTGGSYEQYF. The full variable domain, rest sourced from reference TRBV7-8 and TRBJ2-7, is GAGVSQSPRYKVAKRGQDVALRCDPISGHVSLFWYQQALGQGPEFLTYFQNEAQLDKSGLPSDRFFAERPEGSVSTLKIQRTQQEDSAVYLCASSLGKGTGGSYEQYFGPGTRLTVT.

The rearrangement joins TRBV6-5 to TRBJ2-7; weak D call: TRBD2 (6 bases). Germline V gene lookup returns CDR1 MNHEY and CDR2 SVGAGI. The CDR3 consists of 13 residues. V lost 6 bases and J 3 bases, leaving 12 bases between the germline ends. DNA of the CDR3: TGTGCCAGCAGAAGGACTACCTTCTACGAGCAGTACTTC. Amino acids: CASRRTTFYEQYF.

This chain links TRBV5-4 with TRBJ1-1; D remains ambiguous. The CDR3 has 14 amino acids. The germline V gene has CDR1 SGHNT and CDR2 YYREEE (reference sequence). The ends were cut back, 0 bases at V and 5 bases at J, with 11 bases in the middle. CDR3 in DNA: TGTGCCAGCAGCTTGGGGAGTTTTGTAACTGAAGCTTTCTTT. It translates to CASSLGSFVTEAFF.

This clone was picked up one time. CDR3 residues: CASSGGGYNTGELFF. The CDR3, as DNA: TGCGCCAGCAGCGGCGGGGGCTACAACACCGGGGAGCTGTTTTTT. This chain connects TRBV5-1 to TRBJ2-2; D may be TRBD2 (7 bases). CDR1 is SGHRS, CDR2 YFSETQ, per germline. This CDR3 comprises 15 residues. The V and J ends lost 4 bases and 2 bases respectively, with 12 bases between them.

The J gene is TRBJ1-3, the V gene TRBV18; D may be TRBD1 (6 bases). The germline V gene encodes CDR1 KGHSH and CDR2 LQKENI. V was trimmed by 4 bases and J by 0 bases, leaving 10 bases between them. The CDR3 is 15 amino acids. CDR3 nucleotide sequence: TGTGCCAGCTCACTCAACAGGGACTCTGGAAACACCATATATTTT. Protein: CASSLNRDSGNTIYF.

CDR3 bases: TGTGCCTGGACAGCTGAAGCTTTCTTT. This sequence encodes CAWTAEAFF. J is TRBJ1-1 and V is TRBV30; D gene ambiguous. The CDR3 sequence is 9 residues long. V lost 4 bases to trimming and J lost 6 bases, with 3 bases between them. Germline V gene lookup returns CDR1 GTSNPN and CDR2 SVGIG (reference sequence). The complete variable domain, with remaining parts taken from reference TRBV30 and TRBJ1-1, reads SQTIHQWPATLVQPVGSPLSLECTVEGTSNPNLYWYRQAAGRGLQLLFYSVGIGQISSEVPQNLSASRPQDRQFILSSKKLLLSDSGFYLCAWTAEAFFGQGTRLTVV.

CDR3 sequence: CASSEGGPRTSYGYTF. CDR3 nucleotides: TGTGCCAGCAGTGAAGGGGGTCCGCGCACTAGCTATGGCTACACCTTC. V is TRBV2 and J is TRBJ1-2; D is ambiguous. The V gene's germline CDR1 is SNHLY and CDR2 FYNNEI. The V and J ends lost 1 base and 4 bases respectively, with 16 bases between them. The CDR3 is 16 amino acids.

The rearrangement uses TRBV5-1 and TRBJ1-2; D call uncertain. V gave up 2 bases and J gave up 4 bases, with 24 bases separating them. Germline CDR1 is SGHRS and CDR2 is YFSETQ. The CDR3 contains 18 residues. CDR3 loop: CASSLGHRALGGGYGYTF. In nucleotides, the CDR3 is TGCGCCAGCAGCTTAGGGCACCGGGCGCTCGGAGGAGGCTATGGCTACACCTTC.

The chain is built from TRBV28 and TRBJ1-5; the D is unclear. CDR1 and CDR2 from the germline V gene are MDHEN and SYDVKM. The CDR3 is 18 residues long. V lost 6 bases to trimming and J lost 5 bases, with 26 bases between them. DNA of the CDR3: TGTGCCAGCAGCCCTTTAGTCGGTAGGAGAGGCAGAGATCAGCCCCAGCATTTT. It translates to CASSPLVGRRGRDQPQHF.

This clone has only one observation. This sequence joins TRBV4-1 and TRBJ1-2; TRBD1 matches at 11 bases. Germline loops: CDR1 MGHRA, CDR2 YSYEKL. V lost 0 bases and J lost 3; bases outside the gene matches: 6. The CDR3 length is 17 residues. Here the CDR3 reads CASSQDRDRGGYYGYTF. CDR3 coding DNA: TGCGCCAGCAGCCAAGATAGGGACAGGGGGGGGTACTATGGCTACACCTTC.

This chain connects TRBV6-6 to TRBJ1-2; 10 bases align to TRBD1. The CDR3 is 16 residues long. Germline lookup yields CDR1 MNHNY and CDR2 SVGAGI (reference sequence). J was trimmed by 0 bases and V by 4 bases; bases with no gene match: 5. The CDR3 DNA follows: TGTGCCAGCAGTTCAGCGGGACAGGGGTCTAACTATGGCTACACCTTC. The encoded protein is CASSSAGQGSNYGYTF.

The chain joins TRBV6-5 to TRBJ2-5; TRBD2 is a possible D gene (6 bases). CDR1 and CDR2 (germline): MNHEY, SVGAGI. V was pared by 6 bases and J by 0 bases, with 8 bases between. This CDR3 spans 13 amino acids. The CDR3: CASSRGYQETQYF. The CDR3 coding sequence is TGTGCCAGCAGCCGGGGGTACCAAGAGACCCAGTACTTC.

The rearrangement joins TRBV30 to TRBJ1-2; 7 nucleotides align to TRBD1. CDR3 size: 15 residues. The V gene's germline CDR1 is GTSNPN and CDR2 SVGIG (reference sequence). V lost 3 bases, J lost 1 base, and 8 bases stayed unmatched. The CDR3 loop is CAWSATGPRNYGYTF. As DNA, the CDR3 is TGTGCCTGGAGCGCGACAGGGCCTCGTAACTATGGCTACACCTTC. Full variable domain (outside the CDR3, taken from reference TRBV30 and TRBJ1-2): SQTIHQWPATLVQPVGSPLSLECTVEGTSNPNLYWYRQAAGRGLQLLFYSVGIGQISSEVPQNLSASRPQDRQFILSSKKLLLSDSGFYLCAWSATGPRNYGYTFGSGTRLTVV.

The V call is TRBV4-1, the J call TRBJ1-4, with no clear D. The CDR3 is 14 residues long. Looked up from germline, CDR1 is MGHRA and CDR2 is YSYEKL. V was trimmed by 5 bases and J by 5 bases, leaving 12 bases between them. CDR3 loop: CASSIRTSNEKLFF. The CDR3 DNA sequence: TGCGCCAGCAGCATTAGGACTTCAAATGAAAAACTGTTTTTT.

The rearrangement uses TRBV4-2 and TRBJ1-2; D ambiguous. The CDR3 sequence is 15 residues long. Germline CDR1 and CDR2: LGHNA and YNFKEQ. V was shortened by 3 bases and J by 2 bases, with 13 bases between the two germline ends. In DNA form, the CDR3 reads TGTGCCAGCAGCCAGGCCGGGGAGAGCAACTATGGCTACACCTTC. Its translation is CASSQAGESNYGYTF.

This chain links TRBV28 with TRBJ1-5; 7 nucleotides line up with TRBD1. Germline V gives CDR1 MDHEN, CDR2 SYDVKM. Trimming at V came to 2 bases and at J to 3 bases, leaving 4 bases not matched to a gene. This CDR3 comprises 15 residues. The CDR3 DNA follows: TGTGCCAGCAGTTTACGACAGGGAAACAATCAGCCCCAGCATTTT. It codes for CASSLRQGNNQPQHF.